What follows are 17 T cell receptor beta chains derived from one specimen sequenced in a study of technical replicates of blood from four donors. The method was immunoSEQ multiplex PCR; TCRdb's version includes in-frame clones alone and lacks a portion of them. The sample yields some 60,000 clones, around 96% seen once. Material: PBMCs. The origin of the receptors is a human donor in good health. Some clones in this sample may be carry-over from other donors' samples.

The V call is TRBV29-1, the J call TRBJ2-4; D ambiguous. With 6 bases removed from V and 11 bases from J, the gap between germline ends came to 14 bases. The CDR3 loop spans 11 amino acids. Germline CDR1 is SQVTM and CDR2 is ANQGSEA. CDR3: CSVGTPGVQYF. CDR3 DNA sequence: TGCAGCGTCGGAACACCGGGTGTTCAGTACTTC.

This sequence joins TRBV28 and TRBJ1-2; D possibly corresponds to TRBD1 (6 bases). This CDR3 comprises 14 residues. Germline-derived CDR1 and CDR2 are MDHEN and SYDVKM. With 4 bases removed from V and 5 bases from J, the gap between germline ends came to 14 bases. The CDR3 region is CASSSVTGIYGYTF. The CDR3 nucleotides read TGTGCCAGCAGTTCAGTGACAGGAATTTATGGCTACACCTTC.

CDR3 sequence reads: CASSTGTGGTEAFF. DNA for the CDR3: TGCGCCAGCAGCACAGGGACAGGGGGCACTGAAGCTTTCTTT. This rearrangement joins TRBV5-1 to TRBJ1-1; the match to TRBD1 covers 11 bases. V lost 4 bases to trimming and J lost 4 bases; unmatched junction nucleotides: 3. This CDR3 comprises 14 residues. The V gene's germline CDR1 is SGHRS and CDR2 YFSETQ.

J is TRBJ2-7 and V is TRBV4-1, with TRBD1 matching 9 bases. CDR1 is MGHRA, CDR2 YSYEKL, per germline. The CDR3 consists of 15 residues. Trimming cost V 4 bases and J 2 bases; bases outside gene matches: 6. The CDR3 region is CASSLTGQGPYEQYF. The CDR3 DNA reads TGCGCCAGCAGCCTTACGGGACAGGGCCCCTACGAGCAGTACTTC.

The V and J genes are TRBV5-1 and TRBJ2-4, with D maybe TRBD1 (5 bases). The CDR3 runs 16 residues. From germline, CDR1 is SGHRS and CDR2 YFSETQ. The V end lost 4 bases, the J end lost 3 bases, and 17 bases lay between the germline ends. Here the CDR3 DNA reads TGCGCCAGCAGCACCACACCAGGGATAATCAAAAACATTCAGTACTTC. This sequence encodes CASSTTPGIIKNIQYF.

The gene calls are TRBV7-9 and TRBJ1-1; TRBD1 is a possible D gene (6 bases). The length of the CDR3 is 15 residues. The germline gives CDR1 SEHNR, CDR2 FQNEAQ (reference sequence). V lost 0 bases to trimming and J lost 4 bases, with 12 bases between them. In DNA, the CDR3 is TGTGCCAGCAGCTTAGCGCTCCAGGGGACCACTGAAGCTTTCTTT. Translated: CASSLALQGTTEAFF.

As DNA, the CDR3 is TGTGCCAGCAGCCCAGGGACAGGATGGAGCTCCTACGAGCAGTACTTC. It translates to CASSPGTGWSSYEQYF. The V call is TRBV9, the J call TRBJ2-7, with TRBD1 matching over 8 bases. There are 16 residues in the CDR3. V gave up 4 bases and J gave up 0 bases; unmatched junction bases: 9. Germline V gives CDR1 SGDLS, CDR2 YYNGEE.

By its share, this clone is medium-sized. The J gene is TRBJ2-1, the V gene TRBV4-3, with a tentative D call TRBD2 (5 bases). Germline lookup yields CDR1 LGHNA and CDR2 YSLEER. Trimming cost V 0 bases and J 8 bases, with 26 bases left between them. This CDR3 is built from 19 residues. The CDR3 spells CASSQETIYTGGHLDEQFF. CDR3 coding DNA: TGCGCCAGCAGCCAAGAGACTATTTATACCGGAGGTCATTTGGATGAGCAGTTCTTC.

The chain links TRBV7-3 to TRBJ2-1; TRBD2 aligns across 9 bases. With V trimmed by 1 base and J by 2 bases, 6 bases remained unmatched. The germline gives CDR1 SGHTA, CDR2 FQGTGA. The CDR3 length is 17 residues. The CDR3 region is CASSLRTGLATYNEQFF. In nucleotides, the CDR3 is TGTGCCAGCAGCTTAAGGACGGGACTAGCCACCTACAATGAGCAGTTCTTC.

In the case of this clone: Germline is not matched at one junction end, which may reflect a read error. The DNA of the CDR3 is TGTGCCAGCACTTTAGCGGGGGCCTCCTACGAGCAGTACTTC. It encodes CASTLAGASYEQYF. The rearrangement uses TRBV28 and TRBJ2-7, with 9 bases that match TRBD2. CDR1 MDHEN and CDR2 SYDVKM come from the germline V gene. The CDR3 consists of 14 residues.

The CDR3 reads CASSFVSGGAEQFF. The CDR3 region has the DNA TGTGCCAGCAGCTTCGTTAGCGGGGGGGCTGAGCAGTTCTTC. V is TRBV7-9 and J is TRBJ2-1; 11 bases fit TRBD2. Germline V gene sequence: CDR1 SEHNR, CDR2 FQNEAQ (reference sequence). The J segment lost 9 bases and the V segment lost 3 bases, leaving 4 bases of the junction unmatched. There are 14 residues in the CDR3.

This chain uses TRBV27 with TRBJ2-7; maybe TRBD1 (5 bases). The CDR3 extends over 15 amino acids. Germline values: CDR1 MNHEY, CDR2 SMNVEV (reference sequence). Trimming took 3 bases from V and 0 from J, leaving 12 bases between them. This CDR3 reads CASSFIKGFSYEQYF. The CDR3 DNA sequence: TGTGCCAGCAGTTTCATAAAGGGGTTCTCCTACGAGCAGTACTTC.

This clone was detected once. This rearrangement joins TRBV10-3 to TRBJ1-5, with D unresolved. The length of the CDR3 is 15 residues. Trimming shortened V by 4 bases and J by 2 bases, and 12 bases separated the two germline ends. In germline, CDR1 is ENHRY, CDR2 SYGVKD. The CDR3 DNA sequence: TGTGCCATCAGTGGCGACCCGGCGGGCAATCAGCCCCAGCATTTT. This translates into CAISGDPAGNQPQHF.

The chain has TRBV7-2 and TRBJ1-5, with 7 nucleotides matching TRBD1. Unmatched junction bases numbered 6, after V lost 6 bases and J lost 4 bases. The CDR3 extends over 14 amino acids. Germline CDR1 is SGHTA and CDR2 is FQGNSA. As DNA, the CDR3 is TGTGCCAGCAGGGACGGGACAGCGAATCAGCCCCAGCATTTT. It translates to CASRDGTANQPQHF.

The genes are TRBV9 and TRBJ2-1, with D unresolved. The CDR3 loop spans 14 amino acids. The V and J ends lost 6 bases and 2 bases respectively, with 12 bases between them. Germline CDR1 SGDLS, CDR2 YYNGEE. For the CDR3, the DNA is TGTGCCAGCACCAAGCAGGCTACCTACAATGAGCAGTTCTTC. Protein product: CASTKQATYNEQFF.

The V call is TRBV21-1, the J call TRBJ2-5; no check of the table's D call, TRBD2, against the DNA was made. TRBV21-1 constitutes a pseudogene. CDR3 length: 15 residues. The CDR3 protein is CASSPRLGYQETQYF. The CDR3 DNA reads TGTGCCAGCAGCCCAAGACTAGGGTACCAAGAGACCCAGTACTTC.

This chain uses TRBV9 with TRBJ2-3; 7 bases are a match to TRBD2. The CDR3 is made up of 14 amino acids. V dropped 4 bases and J dropped 6; count of bases not matched to a gene: 8. CDR1 is SGDLS and CDR2 is YYNGEE in the germline V gene. As DNA, the CDR3 is TGTGCCAGCAGCCCCGGGGGAGGGCCGGATACGCAGTATTTT. This gives the protein CASSPGGGPDTQYF.